The present T cell receptor beta chain was sequenced within a study of sequential checkpoint blockade in melanoma. Libraries were prepared by immunoSEQ multiplex PCR; TCRdb keeps only in-frame clonotypes and omits some of them. The repertoire holds roughly 30,000 clones, 83% seen once, with roughly a sixth in the top ten. As for treatment: randomized to nivolumab then ipilimumab (arm A) or the reverse (arm B). Germline loops: CDR1 SGHTA, CDR2 FQGNSA. V dropped 4 bases and J dropped 4; count of bases not matched to a gene: 7. CDR3 length equals 15 residues. This sample comprised CD8+ T cells sorted from blood (inferred from file names), obtained from a patient given nivolumab and ipilimumab in sequence. This sequence joins TRBV7-2 and TRBJ1-3; TRBD1 aligns across 7 bases. This receptor was identified in a human donor with melanoma. This chain's CDR3 is CASSSDRSSGNTIYF. The DNA for the CDR3 is TGTGCCAGCAGCTCGGACAGGTCTTCAGGAAACACCATATATTTT.